The 11 T cell receptor beta chains in this list originate from one sample, sequenced in a study of control samples from healthy donors and cancer patients. The method was immunoSEQ multiplex PCR; TCRdb's version includes in-frame clones alone and lacks a portion of them. The sample shows about 140,000 clones, about 86% of them seen only once. The sample taken for sequencing was blood. The origin of the receptors is a man between 18 and 29 years old in good health.

The chain recombines TRBV5-6 with TRBJ2-5; D may be TRBD2 (6 bases). The germline V and J ends were trimmed by 1 base and 3 bases, with 7 bases remaining between them. Per the germline V gene, CDR1 is SGHDT and CDR2 is YYEEEE. This CDR3 spans 13 amino acids. CDR3 in amino acids: CASSLTGEETQYF. The CDR3 DNA follows: TGTGCCAGCAGCTTGACGGGGGAAGAGACCCAGTACTTC.

V and J are TRBV19 and TRBJ1-2, with 9 bases that match TRBD1. The CDR3 contains 14 residues. The trim removed 9 bases at V and 4 bases at J, leaving 9 bases unmatched. CDR1 LNHDA and CDR2 SQIVND come from the germline V gene (reference sequence). The CDR3 is CASRWTGASYGYTF. The CDR3 region has the DNA TGTGCCAGCCGGTGGACAGGGGCAAGCTATGGCTACACCTTC. The entire variable domain, with the rest obtained from reference TRBV19 and TRBJ1-2, is as follows: DGGITQSPKYLFRKEGQNVTLSCEQNLNHDAMYWYRQDPGQGLRLIYYSQIVNDFQKGDIAEGYSVSREKKESFPLTVTSAQKNPTAFYLCASRWTGASYGYTFGSGTRLTVV.

This sequence joins TRBV20-1 and TRBJ2-7; 11 nucleotides match TRBD2. V was pared by 3 bases and J by 0 bases, with 10 bases of the junction left unmatched. CDR3 length: 17 residues. Germline V CDR1 and CDR2: DFQATT, SNEGSKA (reference sequence). The CDR3 nucleotides are TGCAGTGCTAGTAGGGCTAGCGGGGGGATACACTCCTACGAGCAGTACTTC. Translation gives CSASRASGGIHSYEQYF.

V is TRBV4-3 and J is TRBJ2-2, with D perhaps matching TRBD2 (5 bases). Per the germline V gene, CDR1 is LGHNA and CDR2 is YSLEER. This CDR3 region has 16 residues. V lost 0 bases and J 5 bases, leaving 13 bases between the germline ends. This CDR3 reads CASSQDFGGATGELFF. The CDR3 nucleotides are TGCGCCAGCAGCCAAGATTTCGGAGGCGCTACCGGGGAGCTGTTTTTT.

The CDR3: CGVGDYQPQHF. CDR3 bases: TGTGGTGTGGGGGATTATCAGCCCCAGCATTTT. The rearrangement uses TRBV19 and TRBJ1-5; tentatively, D is TRBD1 (5 bases). Germline lookup yields CDR1 LNHDA and CDR2 SQIVND (reference sequence). The CDR3 length is 11 residues. The whole variable domain, filled in from reference TRBV19 and TRBJ1-5, reads DGGITQSPKYLFRKEGQNVTLSCEQNLNHDAMYWYRQDPGQGLRLIYYSQIVNDFQKGDIAEGYSVSREKKESFPLTVTSAQKNPTAFYLCGVGDYQPQHFGDGTRLSIL.

This clone appeared a few times. The chain uses TRBV28 and TRBJ2-2, with 10 bases identical to TRBD1. The germline gives CDR1 MDHEN, CDR2 SYDVKM. This CDR3 region has 16 residues. The J segment lost 5 bases and the V segment lost 5 bases, leaving 8 bases of the junction unmatched. CDR3 DNA: TGTGCCAGCAGTCCCCAGGACAGGGGGGGAACCGGGGAGCTGTTTTTT. Translated, it gives CASSPQDRGGTGELFF.

V and J are TRBV6-1 and TRBJ1-5, with 7 bases matching TRBD1. CDR1 is MNHNS, CDR2 SASEGT, per germline. J gave up 0 bases and V 3 bases, and 5 bases lay outside the gene matches. CDR3 length equals 16 residues. CDR3 amino acids: CASSDPGQYSNQPQHF. For the CDR3, the DNA is TGTGCCAGCAGTGATCCGGGACAGTATAGCAATCAGCCCCAGCATTTT.

The rearrangement uses TRBV5-1 and TRBJ2-1, with 11 nucleotides matching TRBD1. With V trimmed by 2 bases and J by 5 bases, 3 bases remained unmatched. Germline lookup yields CDR1 SGHRS and CDR2 YFSETQ. This CDR3 has 15 residues. CDR3 amino acids: CASSFEGQGDNEQFF. The CDR3 bases are TGCGCCAGCAGCTTTGAGGGACAGGGGGACAATGAGCAGTTCTTC.

This chain uses TRBV6-4 with TRBJ1-4; D perhaps matches TRBD1 (6 bases). Germline V gene lookup returns CDR1 MRHNA and CDR2 SNTAGT. This CDR3 has 18 amino acids. V was clipped by 7 bases and J by 0 bases, with 21 bases between them. The DNA of the CDR3 is TGTGCCAGCAACATCCTAAGGGGGGGGGCTACAACTAATGAAAAACTGTTTTTT. It specifies CASNILRGGATTNEKLFF.

This chain links TRBV5-8 with TRBJ2-7; TRBD2 matches at 12 bases. Germline CDR1 is SGHTS and CDR2 is YDEGEE. The CDR3 runs 16 residues. The V and J ends lost 4 bases and 4 bases, in that order; junction bases with no gene match: 9. The CDR3 here is CASSAALAGGQYEQYF. CDR3 nucleotide sequence: TGTGCCAGCAGCGCCGCTCTAGCGGGGGGGCAATACGAGCAGTACTTC.

V is TRBV30 and J is TRBJ2-2, with TRBD2 matching over 15 bases. In germline, CDR1 is GTSNPN, CDR2 SVGIG (reference sequence). The CDR3 loop spans 19 amino acids. J gave up 7 bases and V 0 bases, and 12 bases lay outside the gene matches. In nucleotides, the CDR3 is TGTGCCTGGAGTGTACCTCCGGGACTAGCGGGGGGCTCTAGCGGGGAGCTGTTTTTT. Protein sequence: CAWSVPPGLAGGSSGELFF.